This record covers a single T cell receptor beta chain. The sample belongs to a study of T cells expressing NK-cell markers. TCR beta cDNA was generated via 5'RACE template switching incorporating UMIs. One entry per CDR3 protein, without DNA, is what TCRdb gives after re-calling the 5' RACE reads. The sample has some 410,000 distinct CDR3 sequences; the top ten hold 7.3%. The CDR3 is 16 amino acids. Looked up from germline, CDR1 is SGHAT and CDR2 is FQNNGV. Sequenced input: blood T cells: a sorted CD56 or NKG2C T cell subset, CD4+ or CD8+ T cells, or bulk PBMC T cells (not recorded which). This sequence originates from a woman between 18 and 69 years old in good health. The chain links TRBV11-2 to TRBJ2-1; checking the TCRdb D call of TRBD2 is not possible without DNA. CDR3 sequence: CASSSLAGVAYNEQFF.